A single sample gave rise to the 2 T cell receptor beta chains below, sequenced in a study of regulatory T cells in long-lasting Graves disease. Sample time point: persistent/refractory GD, antithyroid drugs over 5 years with positive TRAb. PBMC-extracted RNA yielded the TCR library. In building TCR beta libraries, iRepertoire HTBI primers were used together with Arm-PCR of CDR3 regions. Each CDR3 protein gets one entry after TCRdb re-called the multiplex PCR reads with MiXCR. The sample consists of more than 300,000 distinct CDR3 sequences, approximately 25% of them appearing once. The sequencing used peripheral blood mononuclear cells (PBMCs), collected when the disease was refractory, from a patient treated with antithyroid drugs. Receptor source: a woman between 40 and 50 years old with Graves disease.

This clonotype was seen at least ten times. The chain recombines TRBV6-1 with TRBJ1-4, with D maybe TRBD1 (6 bases). This CDR3 region has 13 residues. Trimming left V 6 bases short and J 8 bases short, with 13 bases between. Per the germline V gene, CDR1 is MNHNS and CDR2 is SASEGT. The CDR3 protein is CASRPGDGEKLFF. CDR3 nucleotides: TGTGCCAGCAGACCAGGGGATGGGGAAAAACTGTTTTTT.

The gene calls are TRBV5-1 and TRBJ2-1; D might be TRBD1 or TRBD2, each matching 5 bases. The V end was cut by 2 bases, the J end by 7 bases, with 13 bases between. The CDR3 has 14 amino acids. Germline V CDR1 and CDR2: SGHRS, YFSETQ. The DNA of the CDR3 is TGCGCCAGCAGCTTCCTGGGAGAGGGGAATGAGCAGTTCTTC. Encoded protein: CASSFLGEGNEQFF.